The next 9 T cell receptor beta chains were all read from a single sample in a study of PD-L1 blockade in urothelial cancer. Time point: peripheral blood 6 weeks after treatment start. Profiled with immunoSEQ multiplex PCR; TCRdb holds only in-frame clones, not every one. This table holds tens of thousands of clones, 89% found once. Sequenced material: PBMCs, taken around atezolizumab (anti-PD-L1) treatment. These receptors came from a man older than 75 with urothelial cancer.

V gene TRBV7-9 combines with J gene TRBJ2-2; tentatively, D is TRBD2 (6 bases). This CDR3 spans 13 amino acids. Germline V gene lookup returns CDR1 SEHNR and CDR2 FQNEAQ (reference sequence). Trimming shortened V by 6 bases and J by 7 bases, and 12 bases separated the two germline ends. Here the CDR3 reads CASRAVRGGELFF. In nucleotides, the CDR3 is TGTGCCAGCAGGGCGGTGCGGGGCGGGGAGCTGTTTTTT.

The chain uses TRBV4-1 and TRBJ1-1; D uncertain. Germline CDR1 is MGHRA and CDR2 is YSYEKL. This CDR3 spans 14 amino acids. V lost 0 bases, J lost 3 bases, and 8 bases lay in between. CDR3 DNA sequence: TGCGCCAGCAGCCAAGATACGCTATACACTGAAGCTTTCTTT. The encoded protein is CASSQDTLYTEAFF.

The chain couples TRBV6-1 to TRBJ2-1; no clear D gene. The V gene lost 3 bases and the J gene lost 6 bases, with 9 bases spanning the gap. CDR1 and CDR2 from the germline V gene are MNHNS and SASEGT. CDR3 length: 13 amino acids. CDR3 nucleotides: TGTGCCAGCAGTGAGGTGTTCAGCAATGAGCAGTTCTTC. This gives the protein CASSEVFSNEQFF.

This clone was recorded only once. The chain recombines TRBV10-3 with TRBJ2-2; possibly TRBD1 for D (6 bases). The CDR3 has 18 residues. The V gene's germline CDR1 is ENHRY and CDR2 SYGVKD. Deletions cut 9 bases from V and 4 bases from J, with 27 bases between. This chain's CDR3 is CAINLRDTDPSGTGELFF. In DNA, the CDR3 is TGTGCCATTAATCTCCGGGACACCGACCCTTCTGGCACCGGGGAGCTGTTTTTT.

The chain is built from TRBV27 and TRBJ2-7; 7 bases are shared with TRBD1. CDR1 is MNHEY, CDR2 SMNVEV, per germline (reference sequence). This CDR3 region has 15 residues. With V trimmed by 8 bases and J by 0 bases, 10 bases remained unmatched. The CDR3 sequence: CASGLNRGFSYEQYF. DNA for the CDR3: TGTGCCAGCGGCCTTAACAGGGGATTCTCCTACGAGCAGTACTTC.

The chain links TRBV28 to TRBJ1-3; 7 bases map to TRBD1. Germline loops: CDR1 MDHEN, CDR2 SYDVKM. This CDR3 comprises 17 residues. The V gene end was trimmed by 7 bases and the J gene end by 0 bases; junction bases not matched to a gene: 12. The CDR3 sequence is CASKPTGAQFSGNTIYF. The CDR3 region has the DNA TGTGCCAGCAAGCCTACAGGGGCCCAGTTCTCTGGAAACACCATATATTTT.

The chain joins TRBV5-4 to TRBJ1-2; 9 positions agree with TRBD1. V shed 5 bases and J 3 bases; nucleotides not matched to a gene: 5. The CDR3 is 14 residues long. Germline assignment: CDR1 SGHNT and CDR2 YYREEE (reference sequence). The CDR3 nucleotides are TGTGCCAGCAGAATGACAGGGGGTCACTATGGCTACACCTTC. This gives the protein CASRMTGGHYGYTF. The entire variable domain, with the rest obtained from reference TRBV5-4 and TRBJ1-2, is as follows: ETGVTQSPTHLIKTRGQQVTLRCSSQSGHNTVSWYQQALGQGPQFIFQYYREEENGRGNFPPRFSGLQFPNYSSELNVNALELDDSALYLCASRMTGGHYGYTFGSGTRLTVV.

This rearrangement joins TRBV29-1 to TRBJ2-1, with a weak D call TRBD2 (5 bases). This CDR3 contains 15 residues. Trimming took off 4 bases at V and 5 bases at J, with 18 bases between the two ends. Germline CDR1 is SQVTM and CDR2 is ANQGSEA. CDR3 DNA sequence: TGCAGCGTTGTAGTTCGGCGTGCGAGGGACAATGAGCAGTTCTTC. Its translation is CSVVVRRARDNEQFF.

The chain carries TRBV29-1 and TRBJ1-4; 9 bases agree with TRBD1. The CDR3 runs 14 residues. The germline gives CDR1 SQVTM, CDR2 ANQGSEA. Germline trimming cut 2 bases from V and 8 bases from J; bases unmatched to any gene: 6. In DNA form, the CDR3 reads TGCAGCGTTGAAATTGACGGACAGGGGGAAAAACTGTTTTTT. It yields the protein CSVEIDGQGEKLFF.